This entry features one TCR beta chain sequence. The data derive from a study of OX40 agonist ivuxolimab in advanced cancers. TCRdb keeps only in-frame clones here, not all; method: immunoSEQ multiplex PCR. The sample has tens of thousands of clones; about 81% are singletons. The TCR comes from an adult with an advanced solid tumor such as melanoma, head and neck, liver or kidney cancer. The specimen was CD4+ or CD8+ T cells sorted from blood, collected in a trial of the OX40 agonist ivuxolimab.

In DNA, the CDR3 is TGCAGCGTCGAAACCGGGGCCAATAACTATGGCTACACCTTC. Its protein is CSVETGANNYGYTF. V usage is TRBV29-1 and J usage is TRBJ1-2; the D gene is possibly TRBD1 (5 bases). V lost 6 bases and J 1 base, leaving 15 bases between the germline ends. The length of the CDR3 is 14 residues. CDR1 is SQVTM and CDR2 is ANQGSEA in the germline V gene.